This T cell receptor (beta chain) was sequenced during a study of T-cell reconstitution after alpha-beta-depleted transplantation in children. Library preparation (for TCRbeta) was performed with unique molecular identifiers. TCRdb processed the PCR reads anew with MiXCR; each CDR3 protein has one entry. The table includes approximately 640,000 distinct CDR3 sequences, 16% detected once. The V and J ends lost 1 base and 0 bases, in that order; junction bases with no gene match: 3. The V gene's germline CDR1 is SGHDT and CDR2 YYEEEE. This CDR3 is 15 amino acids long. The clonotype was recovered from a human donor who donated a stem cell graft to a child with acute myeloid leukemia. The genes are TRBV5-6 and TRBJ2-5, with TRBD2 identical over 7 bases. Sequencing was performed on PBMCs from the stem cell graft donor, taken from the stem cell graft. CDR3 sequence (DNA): TGTGCCAGCAGCTTGTTTCGGGGGGACCAAGAGACCCAGTACTTC. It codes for CASSLFRGDQETQYF.